Below are 23 T cell receptor beta chains sequenced from a single sample in a study of response to subunit inactivated influenza vaccine. TCRdb reprocessed the RT-PCR reads with MiXCR, giving one entry per CDR3 protein. The sample carries roughly 710,000 distinct CDR3 sequences, about 15% recorded once. Source: PBMCs from blood, taken 14 days before vaccination. The receptors derive from a man aged 45-60 years who received an inactivated influenza vaccine.

The chain links TRBV4-2 to TRBJ2-7; D perhaps matches TRBD2 (6 bases). This CDR3 region has 15 residues. Looked up from germline, CDR1 is LGHNA and CDR2 is YNFKEQ. V lost 2 bases to trimming and J lost 0 bases, with 11 bases between them. The CDR3 nucleotides are TGTGCCAGCAGCCAAAGCGCGGGGCCCTCCTACGAGCAGTACTTC. Residues: CASSQSAGPSYEQYF.

Ten or more counts support this clonotype. The chain recombines TRBV28 with TRBJ1-2; 9 bases match TRBD1. CDR3 length: 15 amino acids. Trimming took 7 bases from V and 8 from J; bases not matched to a gene: 14. Looked up from germline, CDR1 is MDHEN and CDR2 is SYDVKM. The CDR3 sequence is CASKRVGTGTFGYTF. CDR3 in DNA: TGTGCCAGCAAGAGGGTCGGGACAGGGACCTTCGGCTACACCTTC.

This chain joins TRBV19 and TRBJ2-7, with 8 nucleotides matching TRBD1. The germline V gene has CDR1 LNHDA and CDR2 SQIVND (reference sequence). This CDR3 region has 15 residues. After removal of 6 bases from V and 4 bases from J, the junction contained 11 bases not matched to a gene. The CDR3 coding sequence is TGTGCCAGTAGCGCATCCGGGACAGGTGAATACGAGCAGTACTTC. It codes for CASSASGTGEYEQYF.

The chain couples TRBV15 to TRBJ2-5; D gene unclear. CDR3 size: 12 residues. V was cut by 9 bases and J by 1 base, with 9 bases left in between. Germline lookup yields CDR1 LNHNV and CDR2 YYDKDF (reference sequence). The DNA of the CDR3 is TGTGCCACTCGGCACAGCCAAGAGACCCAGTACTTC. The encoded protein is CATRHSQETQYF.

This chain connects TRBV5-6 to TRBJ2-7; perhaps TRBD1 as D (5 bases). The germline V gene has CDR1 SGHDT and CDR2 YYEEEE. V lost 4 bases and J 3 bases, leaving 17 bases between the germline ends. The CDR3 covers 15 residues. The CDR3 sequence: CASSTGTGRGYEQYF. CDR3 bases: TGTGCCAGCAGCACCGGAACAGGTCGAGGCTACGAGCAGTACTTC.

In this sample, this clonotype turned up a few times. The chain is built from TRBV6-5 and TRBJ1-3; 8 nucleotides align to TRBD1. V trimming: 0 bases; J trimming: 2 bases; junction bases outside the gene matches: 0. Per germline, CDR1 MNHEY and CDR2 SVGAGI. This CDR3 has 15 amino acids. CDR3 nucleotide sequence: TGTGCCAGCAGTTACTCCAGGGGGCCTGGAAACACCATATATTTT. Residues: CASSYSRGPGNTIYF.

The chain employs TRBV12-3 or TRBV12-4 and TRBJ2-3, with D tentatively TRBD2 (5 bases). V was pared by 6 bases and J by 2 bases, with 12 bases between. This CDR3 comprises 14 residues. In DNA form, the CDR3 reads TGTGCCAGCAGCCGTAGGAGGTACACAGATACGCAGTATTTT. It specifies CASSRRRYTDTQYF.

V usage is TRBV5-4 and J usage is TRBJ2-1; TRBD2 matches 12 bases. V lost 3 bases and J lost 7; bases outside the gene matches: 11. There are 17 residues in the CDR3. Germline values: CDR1 SGHNT, CDR2 YYREEE (reference sequence). Here the CDR3 reads CASSSDPTSGRSNEQFF. CDR3 bases: TGTGCCAGCAGCTCAGACCCAACTAGCGGGAGGTCAAATGAGCAGTTCTTC.

The rearrangement links TRBV12-3 or TRBV12-4 to TRBJ1-4; D remains ambiguous. V gave up 1 base and J gave up 8 bases, with 14 bases separating them. This CDR3 has 15 residues. The CDR3 DNA sequence: TGTGCCAGCAGTTTAGGAGAGTATGGTGGGGAAAAACTGTTTTTT. The encoded protein is CASSLGEYGGEKLFF.

This clonotype was counted many times. V is TRBV20-1 and J is TRBJ1-4, with D hard to call. Germline V CDR1 and CDR2: DFQATT, SNEGSKA (reference sequence). Trimming took off 0 bases at V and 5 bases at J, with 13 bases between the two ends. The CDR3 covers 15 residues. The CDR3 protein is CSARDVLRSNEKLFF. CDR3 DNA: TGCAGTGCTAGAGATGTACTCCGCAGCAATGAAAAACTGTTTTTT.

This clonotype was detected only a few times. J is TRBJ2-1 and V is TRBV6-1; 10 nucleotides match TRBD2. This CDR3 is 13 amino acids long. From germline, CDR1 is MNHNS and CDR2 SASEGT. V shed 10 bases and J 9 bases; nucleotides not matched to a gene: 9. CDR3 loop: CAIGGVAGGEQFF. CDR3 DNA: TGTGCCATAGGGGGGGTAGCGGGGGGTGAGCAGTTCTTC.

The J gene is TRBJ2-1, the V gene TRBV5-1; a weak D match, TRBD1 (6 bases). Trimming cost V 4 bases and J 7 bases, with 15 bases left between them. The CDR3 length is 14 residues. From germline, CDR1 is SGHRS and CDR2 YFSETQ. The CDR3 reads CASSEVTGMNEQFF. DNA for the CDR3: TGCGCCAGCAGCGAGGTAACAGGGATGAATGAGCAGTTCTTC.

This clonotype occurred a few times. The V gene is TRBV5-1, the J gene TRBJ2-2, with 8 bases lining up with TRBD1. The V and J ends lost 4 bases and 0 bases, in that order; junction bases with no gene match: 2. The CDR3 runs 15 residues. CDR1 and CDR2 (germline): SGHRS, YFSETQ. CDR3 in DNA: TGCGCCAGCAGCGAACAGGGGGCGAACACCGGGGAGCTGTTTTTT. Translating gives CASSEQGANTGELFF. The entire variable domain, with the rest obtained from reference TRBV5-1 and TRBJ2-2, is as follows: KAGVTQTPRYLIKTRGQQVTLSCSPISGHRSVSWYQQTPGQGLQFLFEYFSETQRNKGNFPGRFSGRQFSNSRSEMNVSTLELGDSALYLCASSEQGANTGELFFGEGSRLTVL.

The chain recombines TRBV3-1 with TRBJ2-5, with TRBD1 identical over 9 bases. Looked up from germline, CDR1 is LGHDT and CDR2 is YNNKEL (reference sequence). The V gene end was trimmed by 2 bases and the J gene end by 2 bases; junction bases not matched to a gene: 3. The CDR3 is 15 amino acids. The CDR3 nucleotides read TGTGCCAGCAGCCAAAACAGGGGGCGACAAGAGACCCAGTACTTC. Protein sequence: CASSQNRGRQETQYF.

This rearrangement joins TRBV6-1 to TRBJ1-6, with 9 bases lining up with TRBD1. This CDR3 spans 14 amino acids. The germline CDR1 and CDR2 sequences are MNHNS and SASEGT. With 6 bases clipped from V and 9 bases from J, the junction kept 6 bases outside the gene matches. The CDR3 here is CASRPPGQGSPLHF. CDR3 DNA: TGTGCCAGCAGACCGCCGGGACAGGGTTCACCCCTCCACTTT.

The rearrangement joins TRBV4-1 to TRBJ1-1; TRBD1 matches 7 bases. This CDR3 region has 16 residues. Germline values: CDR1 MGHRA, CDR2 YSYEKL. J was trimmed by 3 bases and V by 0 bases; bases with no gene match: 7. Written as DNA, the CDR3 is TGCGCCAGCAGCCAAGAGGCAGGGGGATGGTACACTGAAGCTTTCTTT. Its protein product is CASSQEAGGWYTEAFF.

Many counts were recorded for this clonotype. The V call is TRBV7-2, the J call TRBJ2-1; D might be TRBD1 (5 bases). The germline V and J ends were trimmed by 1 base and 7 bases, with 11 bases remaining between them. The germline V gene has CDR1 SGHTA and CDR2 FQGNSA. The CDR3 covers 14 residues. CDR3 in amino acids: CASSLDRMGNEQFF. In DNA form, the CDR3 reads TGTGCCAGCAGCTTAGACAGGATGGGGAATGAGCAGTTCTTC.

The chain uses TRBV27 and TRBJ2-7; D is possibly TRBD1 (6 bases). The CDR3 has 15 residues. Germline CDR1 reads MNHEY; CDR2 reads SMNVEV (reference sequence). Trimming took off 4 bases at V and 3 bases at J, with 16 bases between the two ends. The CDR3 is CASSSLPRDIYEQYF. CDR3 DNA: TGTGCCAGCAGTTCCTTACCCCGGGACATCTACGAGCAGTACTTC.

The chain's CDR3 is CASSQAYVELAGSTGELFF. The CDR3 DNA sequence: TGCGCCAGCAGCCAAGCTTACGTCGAACTAGCGGGAAGTACCGGGGAGCTGTTTTTT. This rearrangement joins TRBV4-3 to TRBJ2-2; 10 nucleotides align to TRBD2. After removal of 1 base from V and 5 bases from J, the junction contained 13 bases not matched to a gene. The CDR3 sequence is 19 residues long. Germline V gene data show CDR1 as LGHNA and CDR2 as YSLEER.

This clonotype is a singleton in its sample. The CDR3 bases are TGTGCCATCAGGGCGGACCGGAGCTCCTACAATGAGCAGTTCTTC. This codes for CAIRADRSSYNEQFF. The chain is built from TRBV10-3 and TRBJ2-1; D is unclear. The germline V gene has CDR1 ENHRY and CDR2 SYGVKD. Trimming removed 6 bases from V and 0 bases from J, with 12 bases in between. CDR3 length equals 15 residues.

This chain links TRBV20-1 with TRBJ2-3; TRBD2 matches at 12 bases. The CDR3 spans 15 residues. Germline-derived CDR1 and CDR2 are DFQATT and SNEGSKA (reference sequence). The V segment lost 5 bases and the J segment 5 bases; nucleotides outside the gene matches: 8. As DNA, the CDR3 is TGCAGTGCTTCAGGACTAGCGGGGCTACAAGATACGCAGTATTTT. The encoded protein is CSASGLAGLQDTQYF.

This CDR3 reads CASSQVGLWSSYEQYF. In nucleotides, the CDR3 is TGTGCCAGCAGCCAGGTTGGGTTGTGGAGCTCCTACGAGCAGTACTTC. V is TRBV4-2 and J is TRBJ2-7; D not certain. The germline V and J ends were trimmed by 3 bases and 0 bases, with 15 bases remaining between them. This CDR3 is built from 16 residues. Germline CDR1 LGHNA, CDR2 YNFKEQ.

There are a few counts of this clonotype. V is TRBV6-4 and J is TRBJ2-3; TRBD1 matches at 7 bases. This CDR3 contains 16 residues. Germline V lookup: CDR1 MRHNA, CDR2 SNTAGT. V lost 6 bases, J lost 8 bases, and 17 bases stayed unmatched. The DNA for the CDR3 is TGTGCCAGCAGGGGGGACAGTTTAGAACAGAGCGGTACGCAGTATTTT. Translating gives CASRGDSLEQSGTQYF.